The TCR beta chain under discussion was sequenced for a study of blood T cell repertoires in COVID-19. Study context: Sources were T cells, B-cell-depleted T cells, or PBMCs; the material itself was cDNA or gDNA.

As originally analysed: Reference gene primer amplification yielded estimated nucleated cell counts. Profiled with immunoSEQ multiplex PCR; TCRdb holds only in-frame clones, not every one. That table supplies the V and J calls and clone size; D and trimming were determined from the DNA. Here the sample spans nearly 45,000 clones, 70% to 80% being singletons. The receptor comes from a man between 65 and 85 years old with acute or convalescent COVID-19. Source material: peripheral blood.

The CDR3 is CASSVSPGGGNTEAFF. The CDR3 nucleotides read TGTGCCAGCAGCGTATCCCCGGGTGGCGGGAACACTGAAGCTTTCTTT. The chain has TRBV9 and TRBJ1-1; D unclear. Germline CDR1 is SGDLS and CDR2 is YYNGEE. The CDR3 consists of 16 residues. Deletions cut 1 base from V and 1 base from J, with 14 bases between.